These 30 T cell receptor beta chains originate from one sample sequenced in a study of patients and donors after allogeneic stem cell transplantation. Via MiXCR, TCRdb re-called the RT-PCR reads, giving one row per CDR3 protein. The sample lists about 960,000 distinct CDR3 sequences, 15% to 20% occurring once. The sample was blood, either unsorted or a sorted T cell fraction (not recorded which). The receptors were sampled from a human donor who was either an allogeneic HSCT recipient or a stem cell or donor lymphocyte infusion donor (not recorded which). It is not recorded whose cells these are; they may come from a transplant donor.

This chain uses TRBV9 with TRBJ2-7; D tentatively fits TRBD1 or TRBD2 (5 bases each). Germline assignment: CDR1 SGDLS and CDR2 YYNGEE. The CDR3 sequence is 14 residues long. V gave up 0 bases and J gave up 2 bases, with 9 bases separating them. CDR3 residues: CASSVGDGPYEQYF. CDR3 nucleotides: TGTGCCAGCAGCGTAGGGGACGGCCCCTACGAGCAGTACTTC.

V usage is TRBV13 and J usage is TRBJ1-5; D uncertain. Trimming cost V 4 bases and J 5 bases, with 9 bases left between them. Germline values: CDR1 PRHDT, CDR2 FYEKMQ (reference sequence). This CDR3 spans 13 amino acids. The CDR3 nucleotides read TGTGCCAGCAGCTCCTTCGGGTATCAGCCCCAGCATTTT. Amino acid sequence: CASSSFGYQPQHF.

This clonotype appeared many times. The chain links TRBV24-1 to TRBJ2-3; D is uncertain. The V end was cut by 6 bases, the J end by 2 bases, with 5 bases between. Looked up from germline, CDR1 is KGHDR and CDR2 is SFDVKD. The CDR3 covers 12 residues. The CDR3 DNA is TGTGCCACCAGTACGGACACAGATACGCAGTATTTT. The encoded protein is CATSTDTDTQYF.

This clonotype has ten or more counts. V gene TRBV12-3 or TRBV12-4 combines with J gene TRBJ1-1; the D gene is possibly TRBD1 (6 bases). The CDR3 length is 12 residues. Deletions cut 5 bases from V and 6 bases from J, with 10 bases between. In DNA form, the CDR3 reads TGTGCCAGCAGTCGGGGGGCGTCTGAAGCTTTCTTT. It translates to CASSRGASEAFF.

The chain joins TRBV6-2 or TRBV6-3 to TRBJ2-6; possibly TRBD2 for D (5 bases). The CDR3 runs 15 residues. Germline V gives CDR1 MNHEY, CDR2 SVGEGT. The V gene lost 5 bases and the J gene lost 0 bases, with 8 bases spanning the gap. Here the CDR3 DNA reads TGTGCCAGCAGTATTGAGGGCTCTGGGGCCAACGTCCTGACTTTC. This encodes CASSIEGSGANVLTF.

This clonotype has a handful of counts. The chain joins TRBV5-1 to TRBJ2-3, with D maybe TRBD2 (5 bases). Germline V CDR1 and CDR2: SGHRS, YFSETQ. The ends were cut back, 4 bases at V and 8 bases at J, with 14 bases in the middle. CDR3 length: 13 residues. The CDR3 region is CASSVTLAGTQYF. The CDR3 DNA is TGCGCCAGCAGCGTAACCCTGGCGGGTACGCAGTATTTT.

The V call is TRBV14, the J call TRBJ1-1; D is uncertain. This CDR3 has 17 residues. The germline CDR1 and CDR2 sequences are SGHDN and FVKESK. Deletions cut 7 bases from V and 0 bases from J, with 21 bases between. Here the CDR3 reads CASILRDLLGMNTEAFF. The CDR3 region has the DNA TGTGCCAGCATCCTAAGGGATCTCTTGGGAATGAACACTGAAGCTTTCTTT.

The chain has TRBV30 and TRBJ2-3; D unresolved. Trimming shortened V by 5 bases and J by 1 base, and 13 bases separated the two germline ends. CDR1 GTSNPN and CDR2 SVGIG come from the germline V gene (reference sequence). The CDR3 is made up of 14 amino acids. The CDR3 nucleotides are TGTGCCTGGGAACTGGGGATTCGCACAGATACGCAGTATTTT. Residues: CAWELGIRTDTQYF.

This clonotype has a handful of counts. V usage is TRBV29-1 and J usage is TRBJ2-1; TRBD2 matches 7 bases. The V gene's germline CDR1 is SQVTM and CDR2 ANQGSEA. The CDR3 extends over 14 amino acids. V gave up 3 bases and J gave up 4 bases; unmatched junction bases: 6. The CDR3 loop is CSVEPSGPYNEQFF. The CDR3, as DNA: TGCAGCGTTGAGCCTAGCGGACCTTACAATGAGCAGTTCTTC.

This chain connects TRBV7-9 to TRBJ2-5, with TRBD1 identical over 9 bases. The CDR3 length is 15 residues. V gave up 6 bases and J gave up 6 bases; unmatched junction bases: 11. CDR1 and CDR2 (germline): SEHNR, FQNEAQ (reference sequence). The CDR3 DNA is TGTGCCAGCAGATATCCGGGACAGGGTGGGAAGACCCAGTACTTC. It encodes CASRYPGQGGKTQYF.

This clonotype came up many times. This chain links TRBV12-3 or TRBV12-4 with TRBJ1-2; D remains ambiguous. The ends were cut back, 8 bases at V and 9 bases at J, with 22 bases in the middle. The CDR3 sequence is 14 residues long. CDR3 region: CASRYLEGGRSYTF. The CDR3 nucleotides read TGTGCCAGCCGATACCTTGAGGGAGGTCGCAGCTACACCTTC.

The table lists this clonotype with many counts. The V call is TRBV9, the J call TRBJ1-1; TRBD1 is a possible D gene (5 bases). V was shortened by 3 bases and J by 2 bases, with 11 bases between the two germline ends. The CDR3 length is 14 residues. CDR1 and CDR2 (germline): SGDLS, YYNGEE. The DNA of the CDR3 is TGTGCCAGCAGCGCACAAGGGGAAAACACTGAAGCTTTCTTT. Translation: CASSAQGENTEAFF.

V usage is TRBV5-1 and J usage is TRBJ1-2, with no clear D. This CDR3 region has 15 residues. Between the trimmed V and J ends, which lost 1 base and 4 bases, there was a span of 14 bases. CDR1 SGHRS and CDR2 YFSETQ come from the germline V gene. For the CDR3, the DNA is TGCGCCAGCAGCTTGTCTGGGGTAGCCAGCTATGGCTACACCTTC. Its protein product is CASSLSGVASYGYTF.

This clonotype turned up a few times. In DNA, the CDR3 is TGTGCCAGCAGTCGACAGGGGGATGAGCAGTTCTTC. Translated: CASSRQGDEQFF. The chain combines TRBV11-1 with TRBJ2-1, with 9 bases fitting TRBD1. Germline CDR1 SGHAT, CDR2 FQDESV (reference sequence). The CDR3 runs to 12 residues. The junction had 2 bases not matched to a gene; V was cut back by 6 bases and J by 8 bases.

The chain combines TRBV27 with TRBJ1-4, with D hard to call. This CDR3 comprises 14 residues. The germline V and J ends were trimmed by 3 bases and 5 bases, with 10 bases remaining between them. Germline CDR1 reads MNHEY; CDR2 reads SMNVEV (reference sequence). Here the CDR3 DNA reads TGTGCCAGCAGTTTCGGGCGTGCGAATGAAAAACTGTTTTTT. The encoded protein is CASSFGRANEKLFF.

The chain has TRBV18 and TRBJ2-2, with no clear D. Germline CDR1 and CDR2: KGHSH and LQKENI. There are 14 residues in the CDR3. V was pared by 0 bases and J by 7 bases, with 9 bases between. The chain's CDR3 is CASSPPSRHGELFF. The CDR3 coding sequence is TGTGCCAGCTCACCACCATCGCGTCACGGGGAGCTGTTTTTT.

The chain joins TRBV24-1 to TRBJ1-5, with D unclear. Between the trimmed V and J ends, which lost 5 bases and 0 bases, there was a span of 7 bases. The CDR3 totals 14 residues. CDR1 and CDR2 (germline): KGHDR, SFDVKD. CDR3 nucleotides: TGTGCCACCAGTGGAGGCGTTAGCAATCAGCCCCAGCATTTT. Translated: CATSGGVSNQPQHF.

CDR3 nucleotides: TGTGCCAGCAGCCGCCGCAGGCAGGGCAACTATGGCTACACCTTC. It translates to CASSRRRQGNYGYTF. J is TRBJ1-2 and V is TRBV6-1; possible D gene TRBD1, 5 bases. The V gene's germline CDR1 is MNHNS and CDR2 SASEGT. Between the trimmed V and J ends, which lost 6 bases and 2 bases, there was a span of 16 bases. This CDR3 contains 15 residues.

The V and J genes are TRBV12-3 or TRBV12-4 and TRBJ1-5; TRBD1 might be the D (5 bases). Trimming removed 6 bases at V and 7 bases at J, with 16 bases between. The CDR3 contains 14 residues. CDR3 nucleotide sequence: TGTGCCAGCAGGTGGGAAGGGCGGGGGCAGCCCCAGCATTTT. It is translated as CASRWEGRGQPQHF.

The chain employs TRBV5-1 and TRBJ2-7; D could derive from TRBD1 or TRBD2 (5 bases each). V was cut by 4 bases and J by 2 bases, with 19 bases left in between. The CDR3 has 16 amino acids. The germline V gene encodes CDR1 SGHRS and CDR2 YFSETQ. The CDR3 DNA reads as TGCGCCAGCAGCCCAGGTTCGGGGACGGGCACCTACGAGCAGTACTTC. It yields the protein CASSPGSGTGTYEQYF.

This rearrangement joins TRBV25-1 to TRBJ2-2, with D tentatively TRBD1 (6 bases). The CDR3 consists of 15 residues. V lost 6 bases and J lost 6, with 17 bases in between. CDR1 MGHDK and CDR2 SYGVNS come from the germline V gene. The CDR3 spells CASRPDRPAPGELFF. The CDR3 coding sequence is TGTGCCAGCAGACCCGACAGGCCGGCGCCCGGGGAGCTGTTTTTT.

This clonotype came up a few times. CDR3 nucleotides: TGTGCCAGCAGCGTAGGCGGCCTTGGAAACACCATATATTTT. Amino acid sequence: CASSVGGLGNTIYF. The chain combines TRBV9 with TRBJ1-3; D uncertain. V lost 0 bases and J 3 bases, leaving 7 bases between the germline ends. CDR3 length: 14 amino acids. CDR1 is SGDLS, CDR2 YYNGEE, per germline.

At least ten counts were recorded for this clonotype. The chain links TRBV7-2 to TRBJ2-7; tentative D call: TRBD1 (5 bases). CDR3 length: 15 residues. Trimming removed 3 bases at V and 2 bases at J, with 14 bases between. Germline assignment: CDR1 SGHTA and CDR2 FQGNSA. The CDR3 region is CASSFAGRSTYEQYF. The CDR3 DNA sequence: TGTGCCAGCAGCTTCGCAGGGCGGTCGACCTACGAGCAGTACTTC.

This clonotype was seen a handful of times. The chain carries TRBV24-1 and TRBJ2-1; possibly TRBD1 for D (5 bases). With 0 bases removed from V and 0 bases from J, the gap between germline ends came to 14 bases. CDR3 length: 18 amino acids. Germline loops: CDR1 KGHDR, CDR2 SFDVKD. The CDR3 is CATSDLSFQGDSYNEQFF. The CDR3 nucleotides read TGTGCCACCAGTGATTTGTCCTTCCAGGGCGACTCCTACAATGAGCAGTTCTTC.

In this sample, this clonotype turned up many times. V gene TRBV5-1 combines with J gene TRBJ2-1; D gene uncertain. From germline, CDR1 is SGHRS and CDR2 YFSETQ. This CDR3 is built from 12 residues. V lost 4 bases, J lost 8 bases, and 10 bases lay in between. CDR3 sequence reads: CASSPVGYEQFF. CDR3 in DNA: TGCGCCAGCAGCCCAGTGGGTTATGAGCAGTTCTTC.

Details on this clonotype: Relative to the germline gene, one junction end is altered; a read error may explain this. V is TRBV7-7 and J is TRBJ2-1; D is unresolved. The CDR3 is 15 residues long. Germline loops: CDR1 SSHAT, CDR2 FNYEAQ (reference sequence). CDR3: CASSLRATSYNEQFF. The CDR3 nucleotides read TGTGCTAGCAGCTTAAGGGCCACCTCTTACAATGAGCAGTTCTTC.

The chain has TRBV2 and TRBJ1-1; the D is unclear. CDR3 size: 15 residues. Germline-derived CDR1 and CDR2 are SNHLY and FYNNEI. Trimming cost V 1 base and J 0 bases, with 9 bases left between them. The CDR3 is CASSEGANMNTEAFF. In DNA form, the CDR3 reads TGTGCCAGCAGTGAAGGGGCCAACATGAACACTGAAGCTTTCTTT.

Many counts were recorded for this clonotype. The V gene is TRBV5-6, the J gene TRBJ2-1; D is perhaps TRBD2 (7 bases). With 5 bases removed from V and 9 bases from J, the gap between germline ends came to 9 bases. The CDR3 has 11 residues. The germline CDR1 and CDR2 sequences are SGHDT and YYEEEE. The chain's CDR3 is CASRRGPEQFF. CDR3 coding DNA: TGTGCCAGCAGGCGGGGGCCTGAGCAGTTCTTC.

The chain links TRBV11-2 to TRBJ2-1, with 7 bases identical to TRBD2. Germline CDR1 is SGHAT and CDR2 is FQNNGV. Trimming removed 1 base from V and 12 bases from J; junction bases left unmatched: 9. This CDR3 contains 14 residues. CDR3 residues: CASSLAPRASGQFF. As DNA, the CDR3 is TGTGCCAGCAGCTTAGCCCCACGGGCTAGCGGGCAGTTCTTC. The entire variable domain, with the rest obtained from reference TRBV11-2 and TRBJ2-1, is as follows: EAGVAQSPRYKIIEKRQSVAFWCNPISGHATLYWYQQILGQGPKLLIQFQNNGVVDDSQLPKDRFSAERLKGVDSTLKIQPAKLEDSAVYLCASSLAPRASGQFFGPGTRLTVL.

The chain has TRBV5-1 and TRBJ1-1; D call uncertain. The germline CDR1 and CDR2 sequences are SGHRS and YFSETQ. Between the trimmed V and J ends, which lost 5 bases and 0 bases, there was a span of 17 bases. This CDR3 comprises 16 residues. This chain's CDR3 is CASSPQLGVMNTEAFF. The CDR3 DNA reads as TGCGCCAGCAGTCCCCAACTTGGCGTCATGAACACTGAAGCTTTCTTT. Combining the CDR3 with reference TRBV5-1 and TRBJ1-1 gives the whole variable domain KAGVTQTPRYLIKTRGQQVTLSCSPISGHRSVSWYQQTPGQGLQFLFEYFSETQRNKGNFPGRFSGRQFSNSRSEMNVSTLELGDSALYLCASSPQLGVMNTEAFFGQGTRLTVV.